The 7 T cell receptor beta chains reported below all come from one sample, sequenced in a study of blood T cells in healthy people across ages (dated by TCRdb to 2015 to 2017). Libraries came from 5' RACE. The data were produced on an Illumina HiSeq 2500. A second about 7 to 12 cycle PCR used a sample-barcoded 5' primer and a J-beta primer mix. The public reads were reprocessed in TCRdb via fastp at Q25 and MiXCR, keeping in-frame beta chains. CDR3 protein sequences are deduplicated, and each keeps its most common genes and DNA. The sample yields approximately 850,000 distinct CDR3 sequences; 58% were counted once. The top ten clonotypes cover around 22% of the sample. The sample comprised blood. The source is a man younger than 45 in good health.

The chain is built from TRBV5-1 and TRBJ2-4; 8 positions match TRBD1. This CDR3 contains 14 residues. CDR1 SGHRS and CDR2 YFSETQ come from the germline V gene. After removal of 0 bases from V and 7 bases from J, the junction contained 3 bases not matched to a gene. CDR3 region: CASSLGQGLNIQYF. CDR3 coding DNA: TGCGCCAGCAGCTTGGGACAGGGGCTTAACATTCAGTACTTC.

The chain couples TRBV28 to TRBJ2-1; 10 nucleotides align to TRBD2. The V gene end was trimmed by 5 bases and the J gene end by 1 base; junction bases not matched to a gene: 5. The CDR3 consists of 16 residues. Germline V gene data show CDR1 as MDHEN and CDR2 as SYDVKM. The DNA of the CDR3 is TGTGCCAGCAGTACCCTTAGCGGGAGGTCCTACAATGAGCAGTTCTTC. Amino acid sequence: CASSTLSGRSYNEQFF.

The J gene is TRBJ2-5, the V gene TRBV12-3 or TRBV12-4, with D unclear. Trimming removed 7 bases from V and 1 base from J, with 16 bases in between. This CDR3 contains 15 residues. Here the CDR3 DNA reads TGTGCCAGCATACACTGGTCTGACACCCAAGAGACCCAGTACTTC. The encoded protein is CASIHWSDTQETQYF.

J is TRBJ2-6 and V is TRBV7-9; D is unclear. This CDR3 has 13 amino acids. With 0 bases removed from V and 5 bases from J, the gap between germline ends came to 2 bases. Germline V lookup: CDR1 SEHNR, CDR2 FQNEAQ (reference sequence). The CDR3 coding sequence is TGTGCCAGCAGCTTAGCCTGGGCCAACGTCCTGACTTTC. Amino acid sequence: CASSLAWANVLTF.

The V and J genes are TRBV6-6 and TRBJ1-2, with D possibly being TRBD1 (6 bases). Germline CDR1 MNHNY, CDR2 SVGAGI (reference sequence). Trimming pared 4 bases from V and 4 bases from J, leaving 16 bases between. The CDR3 runs to 15 residues. In DNA form, the CDR3 reads TGTGCCAGCAGTTTTATCGACAGGAAAAGCTATGGCTACACCTTC. Protein: CASSFIDRKSYGYTF.

J is TRBJ2-1 and V is TRBV11-1; D is perhaps TRBD1 or TRBD2 (5 bases each). The V end lost 4 bases, the J end lost 1 base, and 14 bases lay between the germline ends. There are 16 residues in the CDR3. Germline V gene data show CDR1 as SGHAT and CDR2 as FQDESV (reference sequence). The CDR3 nucleotides read TGTGCCAGCAGCTCAGTATCGGGACGGTCCTACAATGAGCAGTTCTTC. Amino acid sequence: CASSSVSGRSYNEQFF. Full variable domain (outside the CDR3, taken from reference TRBV11-1 and TRBJ2-1): EAEVAQSPRYKITEKSQAVAFWCDPISGHATLYWYRQILGQGPELLVQFQDESVVDDSQLPKDRFSAERLKGVDSTLKIQPAELGDSAMYLCASSSVSGRSYNEQFFGPGTRLTVL.

This clonotype was seen only a few times. This rearrangement joins TRBV7-2 to TRBJ2-1; D is unclear. Trimming cost V 1 base and J 8 bases, with 12 bases left between them. CDR3 size: 14 residues. CDR1 and CDR2 from the germline V gene are SGHTA and FQGNSA. CDR3 DNA sequence: TGTGCCAGCAGCTTAGACCCAGGTTCCGATGAGCAGTTCTTC. Its translation is CASSLDPGSDEQFF. The full variable domain, in which reference TRBV7-2 and TRBJ2-1 provide the parts outside the CDR3, is GAGVSQSPSNKVTEKGKDVELRCDPISGHTALYWYRQSLGQGLEFLIYFQGNSAPDKSGLPSDRFSAERTGGSVSTLTIQRTQQEDSAVYLCASSLDPGSDEQFFGPGTRLTVL.